This T cell receptor (beta chain) was sequenced in a study of T cell changes during pregnancy in multiple sclerosis (dated by TCRdb to between 2017 and 2020). Looking at the study overall: In women with multiple sclerosis, the researchers looked at how the T cell repertoire shifted as pregnancy progressed.

About this clone itself: Its antigen target is currently unknown. Base qualities are not provided; no much larger clone lies one nucleotide away.

Taken from cysteine to phenylalanine, the CDR3 has 15 residues. CDR3 DNA only is kept here, 45 bases in frame from base 1. CDR1 LNHDA and CDR2 SQIVND were looked up in the germline V gene (reference sequence). Deletion took 7 bases off V and 3 bases off J, with a span of 18 bases between the germline ends. Receptors were amplified or captured by the immunoSEQ multiplex PCR assay. Imported from immuneACCESS, the table was reduced by TCRdb to in-frame sequences with V and J called. These copies leave out some clones; in studies compared against another copy, an unresolved V gene accounts for under half, and the cause of the remainder is not known. The sample table holds tens of thousands of clones, of which 90% to 95% were seen once. In total, the top ten clones hold 4.8% of the sample.

The starting material was peripheral blood, obtained in the first trimester of pregnancy. The sequence joins TRBV19 to TRBJ1-1, with the D gene not confidently named. This clonotype originated in a female donor in good health, enrolled as a control in a pregnancy study. The CDR3 is CASISPAGRDTEAFF. In nucleotides, the sequence is TGTGCCAGTATCTCCCCGGCGGGGAGGGACACTGAAGCTTTCTTT.